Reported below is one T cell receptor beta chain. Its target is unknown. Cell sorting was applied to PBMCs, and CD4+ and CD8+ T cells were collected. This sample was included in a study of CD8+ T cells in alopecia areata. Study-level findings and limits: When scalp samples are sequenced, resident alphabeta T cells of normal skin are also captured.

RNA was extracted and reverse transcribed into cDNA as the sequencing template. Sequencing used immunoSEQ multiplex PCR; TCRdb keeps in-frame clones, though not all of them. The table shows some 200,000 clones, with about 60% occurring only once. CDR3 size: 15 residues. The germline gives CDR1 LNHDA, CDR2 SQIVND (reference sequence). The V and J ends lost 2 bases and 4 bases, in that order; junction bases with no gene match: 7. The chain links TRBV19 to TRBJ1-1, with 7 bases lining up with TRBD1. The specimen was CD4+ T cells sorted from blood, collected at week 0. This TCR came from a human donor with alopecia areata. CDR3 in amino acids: CASSISTGMSTEAFF. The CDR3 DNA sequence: TGTGCCAGTAGTATATCGACAGGGATGAGCACTGAAGCTTTCTTT.